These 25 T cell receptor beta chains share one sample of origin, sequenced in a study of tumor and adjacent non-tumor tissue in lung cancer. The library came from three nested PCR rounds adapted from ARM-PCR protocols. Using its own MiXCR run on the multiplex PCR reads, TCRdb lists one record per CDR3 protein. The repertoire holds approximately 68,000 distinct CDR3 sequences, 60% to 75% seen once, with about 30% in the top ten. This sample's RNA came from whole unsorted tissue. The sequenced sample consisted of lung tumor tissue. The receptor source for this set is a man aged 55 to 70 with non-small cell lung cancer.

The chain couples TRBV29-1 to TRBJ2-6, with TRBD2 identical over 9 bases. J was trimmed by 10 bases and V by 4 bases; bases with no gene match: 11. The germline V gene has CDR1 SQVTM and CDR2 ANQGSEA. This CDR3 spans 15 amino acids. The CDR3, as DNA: TGCAGCGTTGCAGCGGGAGGTACTGAAGCAAACGTCCTGACTTTC. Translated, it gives CSVAAGGTEANVLTF. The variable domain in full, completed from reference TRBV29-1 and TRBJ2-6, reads SAVISQKPSRDICQRGTSLTIQCQVDSQVTMMFWYRQQPGQSLTLIATANQGSEATYESGFVIDKFPISRPNLTFSTLTVSNMSPEDSSIYLCSVAAGGTEANVLTFGAGSRLTVL.

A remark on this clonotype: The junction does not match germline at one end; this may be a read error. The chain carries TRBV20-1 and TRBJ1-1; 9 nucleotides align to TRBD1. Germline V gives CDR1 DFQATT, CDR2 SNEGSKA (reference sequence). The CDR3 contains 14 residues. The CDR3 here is CSAIGDREGIETFF. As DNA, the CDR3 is TGCAGTGCTATTGGGGACAGGGAAGGCATTGAAACTTTCTTT.

For the CDR3, the DNA is TGTGCCAGCAGTATACCTAGCGGGAGGGCTGCAAACGAGCAGTACTTC. Residues: CASSIPSGRAANEQYF. V is TRBV6-6 and J is TRBJ2-7; TRBD2 matches 12 bases. Germline CDR1 MNHNY, CDR2 SVGAGI (reference sequence). Unmatched junction bases numbered 10, after V lost 5 bases and J lost 5 bases. The CDR3 consists of 16 residues.

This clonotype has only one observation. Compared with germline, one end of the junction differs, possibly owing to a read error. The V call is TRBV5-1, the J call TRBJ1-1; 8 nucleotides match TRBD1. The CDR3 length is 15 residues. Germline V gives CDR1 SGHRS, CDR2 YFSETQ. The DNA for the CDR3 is TGCGCCATCAGCTTGGGCTCAGGGGGCTTCACTGGAGCTTTCTTT. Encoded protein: CAISLGSGGFTGAFF.

CDR3 region: CASRAQIGVSNYGYTF. The CDR3 DNA follows: TGTGCCAGCAGAGCCCAGATAGGGGTGAGTAACTATGGCTACACCTTC. V usage is TRBV6-5 and J usage is TRBJ1-2; weak D call: TRBD1 (5 bases). Germline CDR1 is MNHEY and CDR2 is SVGAGI. The V and J ends lost 6 bases and 1 base respectively, with 18 bases between them. CDR3 length: 16 residues.

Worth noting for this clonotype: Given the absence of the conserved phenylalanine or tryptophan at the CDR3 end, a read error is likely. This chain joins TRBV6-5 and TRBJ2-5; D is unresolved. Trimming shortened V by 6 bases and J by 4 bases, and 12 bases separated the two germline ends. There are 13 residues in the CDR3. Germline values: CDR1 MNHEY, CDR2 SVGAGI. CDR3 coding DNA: TGTGCCAGCAGGCCCTCCCTTGGAGAGACCCAGTACTTA. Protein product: CASRPSLGETQYL.

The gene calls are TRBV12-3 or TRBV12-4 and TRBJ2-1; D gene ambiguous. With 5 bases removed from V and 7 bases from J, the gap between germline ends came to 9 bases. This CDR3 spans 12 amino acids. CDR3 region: CASSRLRNEQFF. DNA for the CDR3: TGTGCCAGCAGTCGTCTGAGGAATGAGCAGTTCTTC.

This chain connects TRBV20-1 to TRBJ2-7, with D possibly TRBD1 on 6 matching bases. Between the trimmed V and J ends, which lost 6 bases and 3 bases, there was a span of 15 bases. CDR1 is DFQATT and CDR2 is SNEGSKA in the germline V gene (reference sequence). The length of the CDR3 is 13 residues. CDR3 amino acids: CSAFGTRNYEQYF. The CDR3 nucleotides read TGCAGTGCATTCGGGACAAGGAACTACGAGCAGTACTTC.

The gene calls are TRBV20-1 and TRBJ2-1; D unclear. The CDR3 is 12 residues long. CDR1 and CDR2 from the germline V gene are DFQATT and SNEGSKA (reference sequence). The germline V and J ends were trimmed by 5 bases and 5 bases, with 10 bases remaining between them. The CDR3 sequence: CSAGESNNEQFF. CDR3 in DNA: TGCAGTGCTGGGGAATCGAACAATGAGCAGTTCTTC.

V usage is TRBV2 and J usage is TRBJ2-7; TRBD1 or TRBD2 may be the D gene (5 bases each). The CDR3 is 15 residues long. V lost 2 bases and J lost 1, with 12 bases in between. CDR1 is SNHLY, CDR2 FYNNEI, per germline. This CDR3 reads CASSESLAGSYEQYF. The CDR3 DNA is TGTGCCAGCAGTGAATCTCTAGCAGGGTCCTACGAGCAGTACTTC.

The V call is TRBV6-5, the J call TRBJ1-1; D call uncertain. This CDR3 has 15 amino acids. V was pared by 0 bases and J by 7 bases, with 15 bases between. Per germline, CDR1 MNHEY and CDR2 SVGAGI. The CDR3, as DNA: TGTGCCAGCAGTTACTCCCGCAGTGGTGGGAATGAAGCTTTCTTT. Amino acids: CASSYSRSGGNEAFF.

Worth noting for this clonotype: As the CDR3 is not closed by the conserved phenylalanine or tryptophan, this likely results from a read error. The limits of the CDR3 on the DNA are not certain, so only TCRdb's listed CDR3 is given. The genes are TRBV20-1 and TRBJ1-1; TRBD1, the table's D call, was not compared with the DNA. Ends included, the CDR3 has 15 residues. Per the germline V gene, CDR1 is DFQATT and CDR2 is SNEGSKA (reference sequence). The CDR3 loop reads CSAYGAEGMNTEAFI.

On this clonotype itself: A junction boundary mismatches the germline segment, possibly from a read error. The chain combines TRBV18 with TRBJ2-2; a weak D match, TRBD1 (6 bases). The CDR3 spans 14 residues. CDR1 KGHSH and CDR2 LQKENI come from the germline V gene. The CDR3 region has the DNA TGTGCCTGCTCACCAGGGGTGAGCGCCGGGGAGCTGTTTTTT. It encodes CACSPGVSAGELFF.

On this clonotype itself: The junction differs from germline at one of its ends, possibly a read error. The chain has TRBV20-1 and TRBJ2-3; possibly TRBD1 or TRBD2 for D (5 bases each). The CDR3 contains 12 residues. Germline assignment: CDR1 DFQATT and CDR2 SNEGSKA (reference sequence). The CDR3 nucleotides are TGCAGTACTAGAGAAATGGGGGACACGCAGTATTTT. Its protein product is CSTREMGDTQYF.

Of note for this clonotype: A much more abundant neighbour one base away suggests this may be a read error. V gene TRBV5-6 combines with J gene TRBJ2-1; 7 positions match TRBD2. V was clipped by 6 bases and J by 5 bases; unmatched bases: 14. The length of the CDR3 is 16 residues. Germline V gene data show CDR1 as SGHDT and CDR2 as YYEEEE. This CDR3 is CASISTGTTRDNEQFF. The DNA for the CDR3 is TGTGCCAGCATCTCGACCGGGACTACGCGAGACAATGAGCAGTTCTTC.

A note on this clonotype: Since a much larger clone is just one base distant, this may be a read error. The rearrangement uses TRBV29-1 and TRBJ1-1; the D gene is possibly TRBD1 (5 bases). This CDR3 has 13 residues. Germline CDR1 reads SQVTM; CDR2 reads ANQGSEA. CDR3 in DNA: TGCAGCGTGAAAGGGGTGGAGAACACTGGAGCTTTCTTT. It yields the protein CSVKGVENTGAFF.

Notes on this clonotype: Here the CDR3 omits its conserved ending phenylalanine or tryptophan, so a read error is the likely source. The CDR3 region is CSVVPGQGAHIYGYTI. In DNA form, the CDR3 reads TGCAGCGTGGTCCCGGGACAGGGGGCGCATATCTATGGCTACACCATC. The rearrangement links TRBV29-1 to TRBJ1-2, with 12 bases identical to TRBD1. The CDR3 consists of 16 residues. Germline trimming cut 6 bases from V and 4 bases from J; bases unmatched to any gene: 12. Looked up from germline, CDR1 is SQVTM and CDR2 is ANQGSEA.

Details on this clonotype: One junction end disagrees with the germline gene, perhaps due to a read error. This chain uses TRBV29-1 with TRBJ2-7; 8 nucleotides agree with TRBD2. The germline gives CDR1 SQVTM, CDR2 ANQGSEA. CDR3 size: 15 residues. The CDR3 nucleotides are TGCAGCATTGAAGACCCGGGACTAGTGACGGGGGAGGAGTACTTC. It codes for CSIEDPGLVTGEEYF.

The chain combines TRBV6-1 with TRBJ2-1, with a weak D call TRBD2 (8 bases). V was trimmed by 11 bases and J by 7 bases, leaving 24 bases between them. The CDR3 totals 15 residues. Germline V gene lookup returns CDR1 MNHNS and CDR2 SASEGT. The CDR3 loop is CAGGATSARGNEQFF. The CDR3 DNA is TGTGCCGGCGGTGCGACTAGCGCCAGGGGGAATGAGCAGTTCTTC.

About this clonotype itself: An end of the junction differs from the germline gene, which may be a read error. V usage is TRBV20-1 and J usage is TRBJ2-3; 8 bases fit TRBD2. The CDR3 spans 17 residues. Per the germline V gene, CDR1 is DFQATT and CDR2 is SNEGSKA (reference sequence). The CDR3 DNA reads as TGCAGTGTCCCTCTCGCGGGAGGCCCCCCTAGTACAGATACGCAGTCTTTT. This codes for CSVPLAGGPPSTDTQSF.

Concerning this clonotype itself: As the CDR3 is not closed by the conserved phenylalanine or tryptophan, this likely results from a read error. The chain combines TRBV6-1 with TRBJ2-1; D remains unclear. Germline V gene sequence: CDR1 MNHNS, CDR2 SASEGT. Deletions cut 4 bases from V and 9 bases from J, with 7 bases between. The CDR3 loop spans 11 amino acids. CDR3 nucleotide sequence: TGTGCCAGCAGTGCGTACGGTGAGCAGTTCTTA. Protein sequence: CASSAYGEQFL.

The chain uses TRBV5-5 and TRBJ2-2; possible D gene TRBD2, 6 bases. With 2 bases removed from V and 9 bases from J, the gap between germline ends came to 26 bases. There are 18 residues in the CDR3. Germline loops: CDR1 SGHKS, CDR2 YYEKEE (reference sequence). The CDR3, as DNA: TGTGCCAGCAGCTTATTAACTAGCCAAATCGATGGAGGCCGGGAGCTGTTTTTT. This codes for CASSLLTSQIDGGRELFF.

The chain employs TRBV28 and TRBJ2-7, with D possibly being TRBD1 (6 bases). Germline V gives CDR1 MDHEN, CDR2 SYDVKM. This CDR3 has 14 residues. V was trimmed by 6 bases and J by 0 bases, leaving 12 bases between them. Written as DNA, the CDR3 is TGTGCCAGCAGACCCTGGACAGACTCCTACGAGCAGTACTTC. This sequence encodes CASRPWTDSYEQYF.

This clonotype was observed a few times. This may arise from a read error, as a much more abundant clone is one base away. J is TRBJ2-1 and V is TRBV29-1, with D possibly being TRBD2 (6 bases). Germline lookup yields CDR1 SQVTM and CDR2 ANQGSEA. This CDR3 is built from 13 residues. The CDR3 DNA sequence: TGCAGCGTTGATCGTAGCAGGAGGGCTAAATCACTCTTC. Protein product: CSVDRSRRAKSLF.

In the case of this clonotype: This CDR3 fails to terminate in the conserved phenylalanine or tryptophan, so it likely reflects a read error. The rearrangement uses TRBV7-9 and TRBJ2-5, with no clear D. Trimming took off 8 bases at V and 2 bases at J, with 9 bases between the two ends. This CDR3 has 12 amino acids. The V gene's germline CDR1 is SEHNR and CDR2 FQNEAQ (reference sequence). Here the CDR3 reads CASAGFQETQYY. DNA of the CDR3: TGTGCCAGCGCCGGGTTTCAAGAGACCCAGTACTAC.